This TCR beta chain was documented in a study of T cell responses to AZD1222 COVID-19 vaccine (dated by TCRdb to the early 2020s). Study-level background: AZD1222 recipients whose second dose came at about 4 weeks and those whose second dose came at about 12 weeks were combined into one group, since spike-specific TCR depth and breadth did not differ between the two schedules. A total of under 250 trial participants underwent TCR sequencing, of whom about 200 had received two doses of AZD1222 and about 26 had received two doses of the MenACWY control vaccine. Enrollment into the trials was organized by age into subgroups of 18-55, 56-69 and 70-plus years, and those subgroups contained about 150, 27 and 61 TCR-sequenced participants, respectively. The study at large found these results: A significant rise in spike-specific TCR breadth and depth was observed after two AZD1222 doses relative to day 0 and relative to MenACWY recipients. Conclusions about previously exposed vaccinees are limited because only 5 or 6 AZD1222 recipients were SARS-CoV-2 seropositive at baseline. In the small 56-69-year group, the increase in depth fell short of significance, most likely because of low power. Participants were mostly white British, with more females than males. The authors suggested clonal diversity may have been underestimated. Vaccine-associated CD4 TCRs spanned the whole spike protein, with dominant responses in regions 160-218 and 743-854. Reportedly, almost half of the unique spike-specific TCRs recognized epitopes lying outside the regions that are mutated in the B.1.351 and B.1.1.7 variants. Because no samples from the day 14 peak response were available, repertoires could be characterized only after the peak T cell response.

Note on this clone: It has no known antigen specificity. No clone much larger than this one lies a single base away; base qualities are absent.

According to the study, the label for this sample's time point signals: baseline before first vaccination. Samples from vaccinated people were obtained from the UK trials COV001 and COV002, which included a single-blind randomized controlled phase 2/3 trial of AZD1222 (ChAdOx1 nCoV-19) in healthy adults. For TCRbeta chain sequencing, PBMC samples from trial participants were taken at day 0 and at day 28 after the second dose. The CDR3 regions of human TCRbeta chains were analyzed by immunosequencing. The study's processing was this. Repertoire TCRs were matched against a reference library of SARS-CoV-2-specific TCRs generated with the MIRA antigen-specificity platform. Breadth meant the fraction of unique TCRs that were SARS-CoV-2-associated, whereas depth meant the fraction of total T cells that were SARS-CoV-2-associated. Each spike-specific TCR was assigned to its reactive spike region and to a CD4 or CD8 class using the MIRA data. Log10-transformed breadth and depth values were compared by one-way ANOVA with Sidak's multiple comparisons tests. The immuneACCESS repertoire file appears here via TCRdb, limited to in-frame rearrangements. These files lack a portion of the clones; in checked studies, under half of the deficit traces to unresolved V genes, and the cause of the others is not known. V, J and clone size reflect that table, while D and trimming were determined from the DNA. This sample holds roughly 140,000 clones; about 93% were observed only once. Around 5% of the sample goes to the ten largest clones.

V and J are truncated by 7 bases and 8 bases respectively, leaving an intervening sequence of 20 bases. CDR1 and CDR2, looked up from the germline V gene, are MDHEN and SYDVKM. Its CDR3 holds 15 amino acids, cysteine through phenylalanine. The read is trimmed to its CDR3 DNA, 45 bases read in frame from base 1. The sample consisted of peripheral blood, taken on day 0 of AZD1222 vaccination. This receptor was obtained from an adult in good health. The chain uses TRBV28 and TRBJ1-4; the D gene assignment is ambiguous. The CDR3 protein: CASNRFGALGEKLFF. The nucleotide sequence is given as TGTGCCAGCAATAGGTTCGGAGCTTTGGGCGAAAAACTGTTTTTT.